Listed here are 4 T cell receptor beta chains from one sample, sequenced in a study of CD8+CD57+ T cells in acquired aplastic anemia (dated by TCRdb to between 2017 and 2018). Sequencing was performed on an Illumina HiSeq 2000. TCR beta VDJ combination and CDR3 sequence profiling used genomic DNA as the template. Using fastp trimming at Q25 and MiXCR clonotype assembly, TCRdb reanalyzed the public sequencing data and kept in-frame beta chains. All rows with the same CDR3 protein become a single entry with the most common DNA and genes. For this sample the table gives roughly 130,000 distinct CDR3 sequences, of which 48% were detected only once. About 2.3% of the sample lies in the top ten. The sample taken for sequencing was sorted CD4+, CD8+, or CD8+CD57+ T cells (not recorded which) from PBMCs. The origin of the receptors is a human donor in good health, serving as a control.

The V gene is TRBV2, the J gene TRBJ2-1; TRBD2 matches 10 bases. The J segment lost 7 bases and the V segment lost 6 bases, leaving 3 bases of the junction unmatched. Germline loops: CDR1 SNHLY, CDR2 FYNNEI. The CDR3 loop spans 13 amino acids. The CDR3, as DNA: TGTGCCAGCAGGACTAGCGGGTTGAATGAGCAGTTCTTC. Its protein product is CASRTSGLNEQFF.

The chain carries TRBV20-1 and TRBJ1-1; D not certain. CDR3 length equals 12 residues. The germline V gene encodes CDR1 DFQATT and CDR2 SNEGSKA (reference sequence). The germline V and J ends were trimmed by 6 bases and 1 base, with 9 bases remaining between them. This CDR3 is CSAPDKNTEAFF. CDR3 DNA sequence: TGCAGTGCACCCGACAAGAACACTGAAGCTTTCTTT.

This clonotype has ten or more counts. The CDR3 is CASSLGQISYEQYF. The CDR3 DNA reads TGTGCCAGCAGCTTAGGGCAGATCTCCTACGAGCAGTACTTC. The rearrangement links TRBV7-8 to TRBJ2-7, with D hard to call. The germline gives CDR1 SGHVS, CDR2 FQNEAQ. Trimming took 1 base from V and 0 from J, leaving 7 bases between them. The CDR3 has 14 residues. The full variable domain, its missing parts supplied by reference TRBV7-8 and TRBJ2-7, is GAGVSQSPRYKVAKRGQDVALRCDPISGHVSLFWYQQALGQGPEFLTYFQNEAQLDKSGLPSDRFFAERPEGSVSTLKIQRTQQEDSAVYLCASSLGQISYEQYFGPGTRLTVT.

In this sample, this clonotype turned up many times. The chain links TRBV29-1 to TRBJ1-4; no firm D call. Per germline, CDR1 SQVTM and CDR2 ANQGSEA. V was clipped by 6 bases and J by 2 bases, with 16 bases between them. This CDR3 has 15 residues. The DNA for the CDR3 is TGCAGCGTACTGAAACTTGGACGGACTAATGAAAAACTGTTTTTT. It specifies CSVLKLGRTNEKLFF.